The clone carrying this TCR beta chain occurred once. These data originate in a study of blood T cell repertoires in COVID-19. Study details: There were acute and convalescent COVID-19 samples, and they came from the United States, Italy and Spain. Sources were T cells, B-cell-depleted T cells, or PBMCs; the material itself was cDNA or gDNA.

As processed by the authors: Reference gene primer amplification yielded estimated nucleated cell counts. Assay: immunoSEQ multiplex PCR; the TCRdb copy retains only in-frame clones and omits some. That table furnishes V, J and clone size, whereas the DNA furnished D and trimming. This sample has 200,000 to 250,000 clones, with around 81% found just once. The CDR3 has 14 amino acids. Germline CDR1 and CDR2: LNHDA and SQIVND (reference sequence). Trimming at V came to 7 bases and at J to 5 bases, leaving 7 bases not matched to a gene. The TCR originated in a woman aged 60-75 years with acute or convalescent COVID-19. Sequencing used peripheral blood. V usage is TRBV19 and J usage is TRBJ1-1; TRBD1 agrees at 10 bases. CDR3 protein: CASTRDRGVTEAFF. CDR3 nucleotide sequence: TGTGCCAGTACCCGGGACAGGGGTGTAACTGAAGCTTTCTTT.